This is a list of T cell receptor beta chains from one sample in a study of T cell clonotyping in hematopoietic cell transplantation. Produced via immunoSEQ multiplex PCR; TCRdb's table is partial and in-frame only. The sample lists roughly 30,000 clones; over 65% were seen once. Here the sequenced sample was peripheral blood mononuclear cells, taken before stem cell transplant. These receptors were taken from a woman aged 30 to 39 with chronic myeloid leukemia. Some clones in this sample may be carry-over from other donors' samples. CDR3s include the opening cysteine and the closing phenylalanine or tryptophan. The order of the fields is J gene, D gene, clone size, V gene, CDR3 DNA, CDR3 protein. D genes are given only for firm matches. Size is omitted from some rows. Given values are once, few, many or a class for expanded clones.

TRBJ1-2 NA NA TRBV5-4 TGTGCCAGCAGCTTGGCCCTCCAGGCGAAGAACTATGGCTACACCTTC CASSLALQAKNYGYTF
TRBJ1-2 TRBD1 once TRBV7-9 TGTGCCAGCAGCACCCCCGACAGGGGGTTTGGCTACACCTTC CASSTPDRGFGYTF
TRBJ2-1 NA NA TRBV9 TGTGCCAGCAGCGTAGCCGGGACAACTAGCAATGAGCAGTTCTTC CASSVAGTTSNEQFF
TRBJ2-5 NA once TRBV7-8 TGTGCCAGCAGCTTGGATATCCTTCGCGGGGTCTCCCAAGAGACCCAGTACTTC CASSLDILRGVSQETQYF
TRBJ1-6 NA NA TRBV5-1 TGCGCCAGCAGCTTGGATCTATTAGGGTCCAATTCACCCCTCCACTTT CASSLDLLGSNSPLHF
TRBJ1-1 NA NA TRBV19 TGTGCCAGTAGTAGAGGACAGAGCACTGAAGCTTTCTTT CASSRGQSTEAFF
TRBJ2-7 TRBD1 few TRBV4-1 TGCGCCAGCAGCCAGGGACAGGCGACCTACGAGCAGTACTTC CASSQGQATYEQYF
TRBJ1-6 NA NA TRBV19 TGTGCCAGTAGTACTCCGAGGGACTATAATTCACCCCTCCACTTT CASSTPRDYNSPLHF
TRBJ1-1 TRBD1 NA TRBV6-5 TGTGCCAGCAGGTGGACAGGGAGAAAGAATAGTGAAGCTTTCTTT CASRWTGRKNSEAFF
TRBJ1-4 NA NA TRBV7-9 TGTGCCAGCAGCTTAGGGAGGTCCGGTGCAACTAATGAAAAACTGTTTTTT CASSLGRSGATNEKLFF
TRBJ2-2 NA NA TRBV27 TGTGCCAGCAGTACCCGGACAAGCCTCATCGGGGAGCTGTTTTTT CASSTRTSLIGELFF
TRBJ2-5 NA few TRBV7-2 TGTGCCAGCAGCTTATTGGTGGGGGGTTTCGAGACCCAGTACTTC CASSLLVGGFETQYF
TRBJ2-7 NA medium-sized TRBV9 TGTGCCAGCAGCGTAGCCAGCACCGCTATCTACGAGCAGTACTTC CASSVASTAIYEQYF
TRBJ2-3 TRBD1 NA TRBV4-1 TGCGCCAGCAGCCCCCGGGACAGGGACACAGATACGCAGTATTTT CASSPRDRDTDTQYF